A single sample gave rise to the 28 T cell receptor beta chains below, sequenced in a study of T cells in Graves' hyperthyroidism and ophthalmopathy. Amplified TCR beta CDR3 regions came from RNA transcripts. Researchers ran a first-round RT-PCR on the TCR CDR3 using the HTBI primer set. TCRdb processed the multiplex PCR reads anew with MiXCR; each CDR3 protein has one entry. Among around 600,000 distinct CDR3 sequences listed, 14% were seen once. Input material: blood. Source of these receptors: a woman in her late teens or twenties with Graves' ophthalmopathy.

The genes are TRBV6-5 and TRBJ1-6; tentatively, D is TRBD1 (5 bases). The V end lost 2 bases, the J end lost 7 bases, and 18 bases lay between the germline ends. The CDR3 consists of 17 residues. The germline V gene encodes CDR1 MNHEY and CDR2 SVGAGI. CDR3 region: CASSYPARGEANSPLHF. As DNA, the CDR3 is TGTGCCAGCAGTTACCCGGCCCGAGGGGAGGCGAATTCACCCCTCCACTTT.

This clonotype has just a few counts. The chain has TRBV2 and TRBJ2-2; TRBD2 aligns across 13 bases. Germline trimming cut 9 bases from V and 5 bases from J; bases unmatched to any gene: 6. CDR1 and CDR2 (germline): SNHLY, FYNNEI. CDR3 length equals 15 residues. In nucleotides, the CDR3 is TGTGCCAGGGGGGGACTAGCGGGAACGACCGGGGAGCTGTTTTTT. Translating it yields CARGGLAGTTGELFF.

There are many counts of this clonotype. CDR3 sequence: CASSLINSGANVLTF. CDR3 bases: TGTGCCAGCAGCCTAATTAACTCTGGGGCCAACGTCCTGACTTTC. This rearrangement joins TRBV11-2 to TRBJ2-6; D remains unclear. The CDR3 length is 15 residues. The V and J ends lost 5 bases and 0 bases respectively, with 8 bases between them. CDR1 is SGHAT, CDR2 FQNNGV, per germline.

This clonotype was found a few times. This sequence joins TRBV5-1 and TRBJ2-2, with D unresolved. The V end was cut by 3 bases, the J end by 1 base, with 10 bases between. The CDR3 runs 15 residues. Per the germline V gene, CDR1 is SGHRS and CDR2 is YFSETQ. For the CDR3, the DNA is TGCGCCAGCAGCTCCCGGGTCCAGAACACCGGGGAGCTGTTTTTT. Encoded protein: CASSSRVQNTGELFF.

This clonotype occurred a few times. CDR3 DNA sequence: TGTGCCAGCAGCTTGCCAGGAGCTAGCACAGATACGCAGTATTTT. Its protein product is CASSLPGASTDTQYF. The V and J genes are TRBV5-6 and TRBJ2-3, with D hard to call. The CDR3 contains 15 residues. Looked up from germline, CDR1 is SGHDT and CDR2 is YYEEEE. Trimming pared 1 base from V and 0 bases from J, leaving 9 bases between.

This clonotype has a single count. The rearrangement links TRBV9 to TRBJ2-1; 8 bases map to TRBD2. CDR1 and CDR2 (germline): SGDLS, YYNGEE. The CDR3 contains 18 residues. V shed 0 bases and J 6 bases; nucleotides not matched to a gene: 14. DNA for the CDR3: TGTGCCAGCAGCGTAGCCCCGCCGGGACTAGTGGTTCCCAATGAGCAGTTCTTC. Translated: CASSVAPPGLVVPNEQFF.

The V gene is TRBV20-1, the J gene TRBJ2-7; D not certain. The CDR3 length is 13 residues. Germline V CDR1 and CDR2: DFQATT, SNEGSKA (reference sequence). V lost 2 bases and J lost 1, with 9 bases in between. The CDR3 loop reads CSARLDGSYEQYF. CDR3 bases: TGCAGTGCTAGACTGGACGGGTCCTACGAGCAGTACTTC.

This clonotype was seen a handful of times. CDR3 coding DNA: TGTGCCAGCAGACATGGGTGGTTAGGGGTGACGCAAGAGACCCAGTACTTC. It encodes CASRHGWLGVTQETQYF. The rearrangement links TRBV3-1 to TRBJ2-5; tentatively, D is TRBD1 (5 bases). The CDR3 length is 17 residues. CDR1 is LGHDT, CDR2 YNNKEL, per germline (reference sequence). V was clipped by 6 bases and J by 2 bases, with 22 bases between them.

CDR3 sequence reads: CASSLYGTGYGYTF. CDR3 bases: TGTGCCAGCAGCTTGTACGGGACAGGCTATGGCTACACCTTC. The chain has TRBV13 and TRBJ1-2, with 8 bases that match TRBD1. Per the germline V gene, CDR1 is PRHDT and CDR2 is FYEKMQ (reference sequence). This CDR3 is 14 amino acids long. The V and J ends lost 3 bases and 4 bases, in that order; junction bases with no gene match: 4. Variable domain in full (rest from reference TRBV13 and TRBJ1-2): AAGVIQSPRHLIKEKRETATLKCYPIPRHDTVYWYQQGPGQDPQFLISFYEKMQSDKGSIPDRFSAQQFSDYHSELNMSSLELGDSALYFCASSLYGTGYGYTFGSGTRLTVV.

This clonotype was recorded a few times. This could be a read error, since a much larger clone is one nucleotide away. The chain couples TRBV29-1 to TRBJ2-1, with D possibly TRBD2 on 6 matching bases. Germline V gene sequence: CDR1 SQVTM, CDR2 ANQGSEA. This CDR3 is built from 14 residues. Trimming shortened V by 5 bases and J by 5 bases, and 16 bases separated the two germline ends. The CDR3 nucleotides read TGCAGCGTTTGGGCGGGAATCGGCCACAATGAGCAGTTCTTC. This codes for CSVWAGIGHNEQFF.

The table lists this clonotype with many counts. This rearrangement joins TRBV7-2 to TRBJ2-1; no reliable D call. Germline V CDR1 and CDR2: SGHTA, FQGNSA. V lost 5 bases, J lost 10 bases, and 9 bases lay in between. The CDR3 sequence is 11 residues long. CDR3 residues: CASSGSVEQFF. CDR3 DNA sequence: TGTGCCAGCAGCGGGTCCGTGGAGCAGTTCTTC.

This clonotype was seen at least ten times. This sequence joins TRBV12-3 or TRBV12-4 and TRBJ2-7; 7 bases map to TRBD2. CDR3 length: 15 residues. V shed 2 bases, J shed 1 base, and the junction held 5 bases outside the gene matches. CDR3 residues: CASSLSTSDSYEQYF. As DNA, the CDR3 is TGTGCCAGCAGTTTAAGTACTAGCGATTCCTACGAGCAGTACTTC.

V gene TRBV6-2 or TRBV6-3 combines with J gene TRBJ1-5; weak D call: TRBD1 (5 bases). Germline V lookup: CDR1 MNHEY, CDR2 SVGEGT. The CDR3 runs to 14 residues. Trimming shortened V by 6 bases and J by 1 base, and 10 bases separated the two germline ends. The CDR3 is CASSDRPSNQPQHF. The CDR3 region has the DNA TGTGCCAGCAGCGACAGACCGAGCAATCAGCCCCAGCATTTT.

There are many counts of this clonotype. Written as DNA, the CDR3 is TGTGCCTGGAGTGTACGGGAACATCAGCCCCAGCATTTT. Amino acid sequence: CAWSVREHQPQHF. J is TRBJ1-5 and V is TRBV30; no reliable D call. This CDR3 has 13 residues. Looked up from germline, CDR1 is GTSNPN and CDR2 is SVGIG (reference sequence). V was clipped by 0 bases and J by 5 bases, with 8 bases between them.

This clonotype was observed a few times. The V call is TRBV7-2, the J call TRBJ2-3; 7 bases fit TRBD2. Trimming at V came to 5 bases and at J to 5 bases, leaving 4 bases not matched to a gene. CDR1 is SGHTA and CDR2 is FQGNSA in the germline V gene. CDR3 length: 13 amino acids. CDR3 loop: CASSPLAEDTQYF. The DNA of the CDR3 is TGTGCCAGCAGCCCCCTAGCGGAAGATACGCAGTATTTT.

This clonotype was picked up many times. The genes are TRBV3-1 and TRBJ1-6; the D is unclear. In germline, CDR1 is LGHDT, CDR2 YNNKEL (reference sequence). CDR3 size: 13 residues. The V and J ends lost 1 base and 8 bases respectively, with 6 bases between them. The CDR3 nucleotides are TGTGCCAGCAGCCAAGCCGGCTATTCACCCCTCCACTTT. Protein product: CASSQAGYSPLHF.

This clonotype was counted at least ten times. This sequence joins TRBV20-1 and TRBJ2-5, with no clear D. Trimming shortened V by 6 bases and J by 5 bases, and 22 bases separated the two germline ends. CDR1 is DFQATT, CDR2 SNEGSKA, per germline (reference sequence). The CDR3 totals 15 residues. CDR3 sequence (DNA): TGCAGTGCCACCAGCACGACTGAAACCTTGGAGACCCAGTACTTC. Translating gives CSATSTTETLETQYF.

J is TRBJ2-7 and V is TRBV20-1; 13 nucleotides align to TRBD2. V was pared by 4 bases and J by 6 bases, with 12 bases of the junction left unmatched. The germline CDR1 and CDR2 sequences are DFQATT and SNEGSKA (reference sequence). The length of the CDR3 is 16 residues. The CDR3 loop is CSATWTSGSAMGEQYF. The CDR3 DNA reads TGCAGTGCTACTTGGACTAGCGGGAGCGCCATGGGCGAGCAGTACTTC.

In this sample, this clonotype turned up many times. J is TRBJ2-1 and V is TRBV3-1, with D unclear. Germline CDR1 reads LGHDT; CDR2 reads YNNKEL (reference sequence). Trimming cost V 0 bases and J 9 bases, with 6 bases left between them. The CDR3 is 12 amino acids. In DNA form, the CDR3 reads TGTGCCAGCAGCCAAGATTGGGTTGAGCAGTTCTTC. Translation gives CASSQDWVEQFF.

The chain joins TRBV4-3 to TRBJ2-1; D is unclear. Trimming pared 4 bases from V and 6 bases from J, leaving 10 bases between. Germline loops: CDR1 LGHNA, CDR2 YSLEER. The CDR3 spans 13 residues. The CDR3 coding sequence is TGCGCCAGCAGCCCCAGTCGGGTCAATGAGCAGTTCTTC. Its translation is CASSPSRVNEQFF.

The sample holds many counts of this clonotype. The gene calls are TRBV10-3 and TRBJ1-4; D ambiguous. Deletions cut 6 bases from V and 0 bases from J, with 8 bases between. Per the germline V gene, CDR1 is ENHRY and CDR2 is SYGVKD. There are 14 residues in the CDR3. The CDR3 DNA is TGTGCCATCAGGAAGGAGGCAACTAATGAAAAACTGTTTTTT. It encodes CAIRKEATNEKLFF.

This clonotype appeared many times. V and J are TRBV20-1 and TRBJ1-5; the match to TRBD1 covers 9 bases. CDR3 length: 17 residues. Looked up from germline, CDR1 is DFQATT and CDR2 is SNEGSKA (reference sequence). The CDR3 sequence is CSGIGSTGGTGSQPQHF. CDR3 sequence (DNA): TGCAGCGGGATCGGCTCCACAGGGGGCACGGGTAGTCAGCCCCAGCATTTT.

This clonotype appeared a few times. The gene calls are TRBV7-2 and TRBJ2-6; D ambiguous. V shed 1 base and J shed 4 bases, with 23 bases lying between them. The CDR3 runs to 20 residues. The germline gives CDR1 SGHTA, CDR2 FQGNSA. The CDR3: CASSLVSHLQTRYGANVLTF. CDR3 nucleotides: TGTGCCAGCAGCTTAGTCTCGCACCTCCAAACACGGTACGGGGCCAACGTCCTGACTTTC.

In its sample, this clonotype was seen a few times. The V call is TRBV3-1, the J call TRBJ2-4; D perhaps matches TRBD1 (5 bases). CDR1 is LGHDT, CDR2 YNNKEL, per germline (reference sequence). This CDR3 spans 17 amino acids. V was clipped by 0 bases and J by 0 bases, with 12 bases between them. Here the CDR3 DNA reads TGTGCCAGCAGCCAAGACAGGGTCCTAAGAGCCAAAAACATTCAGTACTTC. Protein product: CASSQDRVLRAKNIQYF. Based on the CDR3 plus reference TRBV3-1 and TRBJ2-4, the full variable domain is DTAVSQTPKYLVTQMGNDKSIKCEQNLGHDTMYWYKQDSKKFLKIMFSYNNKELIINETVPNRFSPKSPDKAHLNLHINSLELGDSAVYFCASSQDRVLRAKNIQYFGAGTRLSVL.

This clonotype was counted many times. Relative to the germline gene, one junction end is altered; a read error may explain this. The CDR3 spells CASSLAGGGEQYF. CDR3 nucleotides: TGTGCCAGCAGCTTAGCGGGAGGAGGCGAGCAGTACTTC. The chain joins TRBV12-3 or TRBV12-4 to TRBJ2-7; TRBD2 agrees at 10 bases. The CDR3 extends over 13 amino acids.

This clonotype came up many times. The chain links TRBV29-1 to TRBJ2-7; TRBD1 matches 8 bases. The CDR3 runs to 14 residues. The junction had 5 bases not matched to a gene; V was cut back by 1 base and J by 3 bases. Looked up from germline, CDR1 is SQVTM and CDR2 is ANQGSEA. For the CDR3, the DNA is TGCAGCGTTGAAGGGACAGGGAACGTCTACGAGCAGTACTTC. Translating gives CSVEGTGNVYEQYF.

On this clonotype: A junction end diverges from the germline sequence, so it may reflect a read error. The rearrangement joins TRBV5-6 to TRBJ2-7; D remains ambiguous. The CDR3 runs 13 residues. Germline CDR1 SGHDT, CDR2 YYEEEE. This CDR3 is CAGSSRGSYEQCF. DNA of the CDR3: TGTGCCGGCAGCTCGCGCGGTTCCTACGAGCAGTGCTTC.

This clonotype was observed many times. The missing conserved phenylalanine or tryptophan at the end of this CDR3 makes a read error likely. No DNA is shown, since the ends of the CDR3 on it are uncertain; the CDR3 is the one TCRdb lists. The rearrangement joins TRBV2 to TRBJ2-2; the table's D gene call, TRBD1, was not cross checked with the DNA. The CDR3 spans 14 amino acids, including both terminal residues. Germline CDR1 is SNHLY and CDR2 is FYNNEI. CDR3 in amino acids: CASAGTGDTGELFG.